This T cell receptor beta chain was profiled in a study of CD4+ T cells in melanoma. Whole-study results and caveats: CD8+ T cell, macrophage and B cell function reportedly correlated with neoantigen-specific CD4+ T cells. Reportedly, melanoma neoantigen-specific CD4+ T cells showed varied differentiation states.

On this clone: Antigen: not known.

Measured with immunoSEQ multiplex PCR; TCRdb has only the in-frame clones, and not every one. This sample has about 10,000 clones, with more than 60% found just once. Germline V gene data show CDR1 as MNHEY and CDR2 as SMNVEV (reference sequence). CDR3 length equals 13 residues. Trimming took off 4 bases at V and 7 bases at J, with 10 bases between the two ends. Sequences were obtained from cells from a culture (not recorded whether cultured in vitro). The chain combines TRBV27 with TRBJ1-4, with D uncertain. This clonotype was obtained from a human donor with melanoma. This CDR3 reads CASSYRLGEKLFF. The CDR3 nucleotides read TGTGCCAGCAGTTACAGACTCGGTGAAAAACTGTTTTTT.